These 19 T cell receptor beta chains originate from one sample sequenced in a study of CD8+ T cells in alopecia areata. Following RNA extraction, reverse transcription yielded cDNA that acted as the sequencing template. Profiling relied on immunoSEQ multiplex PCR, and the TCRdb table lists in-frame clones only, not all of them. The data show around 200,000 clones, 53% seen once. Stated treatment: oral pan-JAK inhibitor, 5-10 mg twice daily. The specimen was CD8+ T cells sorted from blood, collected at week 24, from a patient treated with tofacitinib. The receptors come from a human donor with alopecia areata.

This rearrangement joins TRBV7-6 to TRBJ2-7; the D is unclear. The ends were cut back, 5 bases at V and 6 bases at J, with 14 bases in the middle. The CDR3 consists of 13 residues. The germline V gene has CDR1 SGHVS and CDR2 FNYEAQ. The CDR3 region has the DNA TGTGCCAGCAGCCCAAACACAGTCGGCGAGCAGTACTTC. This sequence encodes CASSPNTVGEQYF.

This clone turned up a few times. Distinct nucleotide sequences in the sample also encode this CDR3. The chain carries TRBV7-2 and TRBJ2-7; no definite D call. This CDR3 is built from 13 residues. The V end lost 1 base, the J end lost 3 bases, and 7 bases lay between the germline ends. From germline, CDR1 is SGHTA and CDR2 FQGNSA. In DNA form, the CDR3 reads TGTGCCAGCAGCTTAGGCGCTAGCTACGAGCAGTACTTC. This codes for CASSLGASYEQYF.

The V gene is TRBV5-6, the J gene TRBJ2-3; D may be TRBD1 (6 bases). V lost 1 base, J lost 4 bases, and 16 bases lay in between. Germline V gene sequence: CDR1 SGHDT, CDR2 YYEEEE. There are 16 residues in the CDR3. The CDR3 region is CASSLNQGSRADTQYF. CDR3 DNA sequence: TGTGCCAGCAGCTTGAATCAGGGGAGTCGCGCAGATACGCAGTATTTT.

This clone has more than one count but fewer than ten. This chain uses TRBV13 with TRBJ2-3; unclear D gene. Trimming took off 6 bases at V and 0 bases at J, with 16 bases between the two ends. Germline CDR1 PRHDT, CDR2 FYEKMQ (reference sequence). The CDR3 covers 16 residues. The CDR3 nucleotides are TGTGCCAGCAGTCCAAGACAAGTTCGAAGCACAGATACGCAGTATTTT. Encoded protein: CASSPRQVRSTDTQYF.

This clone occurred a few times. CDR3 residues: CASSETGKQYF. DNA for the CDR3: TGTGCCAGCAGTGAAACGGGAAAGCAGTACTTC. The chain is built from TRBV25-1 and TRBJ2-7; the D gene is possibly TRBD2 (5 bases). Trimming left V 2 bases short and J 8 bases short, with 7 bases between. CDR1 MGHDK and CDR2 SYGVNS come from the germline V gene. This CDR3 contains 11 residues.

The chain links TRBV6-5 to TRBJ1-5; D might be TRBD1 (6 bases). Deletions cut 6 bases from V and 7 bases from J, with 13 bases between. The V gene's germline CDR1 is MNHEY and CDR2 SVGAGI. The CDR3 contains 13 residues. The CDR3 region is CASRGRGSQPQHF. CDR3 nucleotides: TGTGCCAGCAGGGGCAGGGGCTCCCAGCCCCAGCATTTT.

The chain has TRBV27 and TRBJ2-3, with D uncertain. Trimming left V 4 bases short and J 0 bases short, with 5 bases between. This CDR3 has 13 residues. Germline-derived CDR1 and CDR2 are MNHEY and SMNVEV (reference sequence). In nucleotides, the CDR3 is TGTGCCAGCAGTTCCCCTAGCACAGATACGCAGTATTTT. As protein: CASSSPSTDTQYF.

The genes are TRBV14 and TRBJ2-1; 10 bases are shared with TRBD1. There are 15 residues in the CDR3. In germline, CDR1 is SGHDN, CDR2 FVKESK. J lost 8 bases, V lost 5 bases, and 9 bases had no gene match. CDR3 in amino acids: CASSNWGTGAYEQFF. The CDR3 coding sequence is TGTGCCAGCAGCAACTGGGGGACAGGGGCTTATGAGCAGTTCTTC.

The chain couples TRBV7-2 to TRBJ1-1, with 7 nucleotides matching TRBD1. V gave up 4 bases and J gave up 7 bases; unmatched junction bases: 3. CDR1 SGHTA and CDR2 FQGNSA come from the germline V gene. This CDR3 region has 12 residues. The CDR3 reads CASSSGTVEAFF. In nucleotides, the CDR3 is TGTGCCAGCAGCTCGGGGACAGTTGAAGCTTTCTTT.

In its sample, this clone was seen once. The V gene is TRBV30, the J gene TRBJ2-3; possibly TRBD2 for D (6 bases). The length of the CDR3 is 15 residues. Germline values: CDR1 GTSNPN, CDR2 SVGIG (reference sequence). V was shortened by 2 bases and J by 1 base, with 13 bases between the two germline ends. CDR3: CAWSFGAGGTDTQYF. The CDR3 coding sequence is TGTGCCTGGAGTTTTGGAGCGGGTGGCACAGATACGCAGTATTTT. Complete variable domain (other parts from reference TRBV30 and TRBJ2-3): SQTIHQWPATLVQPVGSPLSLECTVEGTSNPNLYWYRQAAGRGLQLLFYSVGIGQISSEVPQNLSASRPQDRQFILSSKKLLLSDSGFYLCAWSFGAGGTDTQYFGPGTRLTVL.

As regards this clone: Other DNA sequences from this sample encode an identical CDR3 as well. This chain links TRBV29-1 with TRBJ1-2; D is unresolved. The CDR3 extends over 12 amino acids. Germline V CDR1 and CDR2: SQVTM, ANQGSEA. The V gene lost 6 bases and the J gene lost 3 bases, with 11 bases spanning the gap. The CDR3 nucleotides are TGCAGCGTGGACGGGAGAGACTATGGCTACACCTTC. Its translation: CSVDGRDYGYTF.

The rearrangement links TRBV11-2 to TRBJ2-3; TRBD2 agrees at 12 bases. J lost 5 bases, V lost 8 bases, and 11 bases had no gene match. Germline V gene lookup returns CDR1 SGHAT and CDR2 FQNNGV. CDR3 length equals 16 residues. The CDR3 nucleotides are TGTGCCAGCTCCGAACCTAGCGGGGGGGCCAGAGATACGCAGTATTTT. Its protein is CASSEPSGGARDTQYF.

The chain links TRBV6-1 to TRBJ1-2; tentative D call: TRBD1 (5 bases). The V gene lost 3 bases and the J gene lost 7 bases, with 18 bases spanning the gap. CDR1 is MNHNS and CDR2 is SASEGT in the germline V gene. This CDR3 is built from 15 residues. The CDR3 DNA is TGTGCCAGCAGTGACAGCTTCGGGACTTGGGGTGGCTACACCTTC. Amino acids: CASSDSFGTWGGYTF.

In its sample, this clone was seen a few times. The CDR3 sequence is CSVVQGHSYEQYF. The CDR3 DNA is TGCAGCGTTGTACAGGGTCACTCCTACGAGCAGTACTTC. The chain is built from TRBV29-1 and TRBJ2-7; tentatively, D is TRBD1 (6 bases). The CDR3 runs 13 residues. V shed 4 bases and J shed 0 bases, with 10 bases lying between them. Germline CDR1 reads SQVTM; CDR2 reads ANQGSEA.

V gene TRBV5-6 combines with J gene TRBJ1-1; the D gene is possibly TRBD1 (6 bases). Germline-derived CDR1 and CDR2 are SGHDT and YYEEEE. The CDR3 loop spans 14 amino acids. V shed 5 bases and J shed 6 bases, with 17 bases lying between them. The CDR3: CASSQALTGAEAFF. The DNA for the CDR3 is TGTGCCAGCAGTCAAGCCCTGACAGGAGCTGAAGCTTTCTTT.

The chain combines TRBV13 with TRBJ2-1; a weak D match, TRBD2 (5 bases). There are 13 residues in the CDR3. V was shortened by 5 bases and J by 4 bases, with 9 bases between the two germline ends. The germline V gene has CDR1 PRHDT and CDR2 FYEKMQ (reference sequence). The CDR3 loop reads CASSPTGYNEQFF. In nucleotides, the CDR3 is TGTGCCAGCAGCCCGACGGGATACAATGAGCAGTTCTTC.

This clone has more than one count but fewer than ten. This chain joins TRBV29-1 and TRBJ1-1, with D uncertain. CDR3 length: 11 residues. CDR1 and CDR2 from the germline V gene are SQVTM and ANQGSEA. Between the trimmed V and J ends, which lost 5 bases and 7 bases, there was a span of 11 bases. The CDR3: CSVPRNSEAFF. The CDR3 nucleotides are TGCAGCGTTCCTAGGAATAGTGAAGCTTTCTTT. Complete variable domain (other parts from reference TRBV29-1 and TRBJ1-1): SAVISQKPSRDICQRGTSLTIQCQVDSQVTMMFWYRQQPGQSLTLIATANQGSEATYESGFVIDKFPISRPNLTFSTLTVSNMSPEDSSIYLCSVPRNSEAFFGQGTRLTVV.

This chain links TRBV15 with TRBJ2-5; D not certain. The CDR3 consists of 12 residues. Germline V gene sequence: CDR1 LNHNV, CDR2 YYDKDF (reference sequence). The V gene lost 7 bases and the J gene lost 5 bases, with 11 bases spanning the gap. This CDR3 reads CATNKPGETQYF. The CDR3 coding sequence is TGTGCCACCAACAAACCCGGGGAGACCCAGTACTTC.

In nucleotides, the CDR3 is TGTGCCAGCCGACACCCAGACCCCGATGGTGAGCAGTTCTTC. Residues: CASRHPDPDGEQFF. This sequence joins TRBV7-9 and TRBJ2-1; D remains ambiguous. This CDR3 comprises 14 residues. Trimming removed 8 bases from V and 9 bases from J, with 20 bases in between. Germline loops: CDR1 SEHNR, CDR2 FQNEAQ (reference sequence).